Shown below are 11 T cell receptor beta chains from a single sample sequenced in a study of blood T cell repertoires in COVID-19. TCRdb's copy holds only in-frame clones and misses some; the assay was immunoSEQ multiplex PCR. The sample has some 180,000 clones, 76% seen once. Sequencing was performed on peripheral blood. The receptors stem from a woman aged 45-59 years with active or convalescent COVID-19.

The rearrangement uses TRBV19 and TRBJ1-3, with TRBD1 matching 8 bases. This CDR3 is 14 amino acids long. Germline values: CDR1 LNHDA, CDR2 SQIVND (reference sequence). V shed 8 bases and J 1 base; nucleotides not matched to a gene: 4. The DNA for the CDR3 is TGTGCCAGTTCGAACAGGGGGTCTGGAAACACCATATATTTT. This translates into CASSNRGSGNTIYF.

CDR3 amino acids: CASSQDGGGRGEKLFF. The CDR3 DNA is TGTGCCAGCAGCCAAGATGGTGGGGGCAGGGGCGAAAAACTGTTTTTT. The chain uses TRBV3-1 (or the pseudogene TRBV3-2) and TRBJ1-4, with a tentative D call TRBD1 (6 bases). This CDR3 region has 16 residues. The germline gives CDR1 LGHDT, CDR2 YNNKEL (reference sequence). Trimming removed 0 bases at V and 8 bases at J, with 16 bases between.

V usage is TRBV7-2 and J usage is TRBJ2-7; TRBD1 agrees at 10 bases. Germline CDR1 is SGHTA and CDR2 is FQGNSA. V shed 2 bases, J shed 4 bases, and the junction held 11 bases outside the gene matches. This CDR3 has 17 amino acids. The CDR3 protein is CASSLIGGTGEYYEQYF. The DNA of the CDR3 is TGTGCCAGCAGCTTAATAGGAGGGACAGGGGAATATTACGAGCAGTACTTC.

The chain combines TRBV6-5 with TRBJ1-1; TRBD1 might be the D (6 bases). Germline V lookup: CDR1 MNHEY, CDR2 SVGAGI. The V end was cut by 2 bases, the J end by 8 bases, with 12 bases between. The CDR3 has 13 residues. The CDR3 spells CASSYLQGGEAFF. CDR3 nucleotide sequence: TGTGCCAGCAGTTACCTACAGGGAGGGGAAGCTTTCTTT.

The V and J genes are TRBV9 and TRBJ2-6; TRBD1 matches 11 bases. Germline V gene sequence: CDR1 SGDLS, CDR2 YYNGEE. Losses at the gene ends were 3 bases for V and 3 bases for J; bases not matched to a gene: 5. This CDR3 is built from 17 residues. This CDR3 reads CASSERTGGFGANVLTF. DNA of the CDR3: TGTGCCAGCAGCGAGCGGACAGGGGGCTTTGGGGCCAACGTCCTGACTTTC. The full variable domain, with the rest looked up from reference TRBV9 and TRBJ2-6, is DSGVTQTPKHLITATGQRVTLRCSPRSGDLSVYWYQQSLDQGLQFLIQYYNGEERAKGNILERFSAQQFPDLHSELNLSSLELGDSALYFCASSERTGGFGANVLTFGAGSRLTVL.

In regard to this clone: The sample holds other DNA sequences that translate to the same CDR3. V usage is TRBV5-1 and J usage is TRBJ1-2; TRBD1 agrees at 7 bases. V was pared by 0 bases and J by 3 bases, with 2 bases of the junction left unmatched. From germline, CDR1 is SGHRS and CDR2 YFSETQ. The length of the CDR3 is 14 residues. The CDR3 sequence is CASSLGQGDYGYTF. CDR3 DNA sequence: TGCGCCAGCAGCTTGGGACAGGGCGACTATGGCTACACCTTC. The full variable domain, its missing parts supplied by reference TRBV5-1 and TRBJ1-2, is KAGVTQTPRYLIKTRGQQVTLSCSPISGHRSVSWYQQTPGQGLQFLFEYFSETQRNKGNFPGRFSGRQFSNSRSEMNVSTLELGDSALYLCASSLGQGDYGYTFGSGTRLTVV.

This clone came up a few times. The chain is built from TRBV2 and TRBJ1-5, with D perhaps matching TRBD1 (6 bases). Germline V gene lookup returns CDR1 SNHLY and CDR2 FYNNEI. The CDR3 is 14 amino acids. V was shortened by 7 bases and J by 7 bases, with 17 bases between the two germline ends. CDR3 region: CASTLDSQGQPQHF. CDR3 bases: TGTGCCAGCACTTTGGACAGCCAAGGACAGCCCCAGCATTTT.

The CDR3 sequence is CASSSPSGGSLSYEQYF. CDR3 coding DNA: TGTGCCAGCAGCTCCCCTTCGGGCGGGAGCCTTTCCTACGAGCAGTACTTC. V is TRBV7-2 and J is TRBJ2-7, with 7 bases aligning to TRBD2. V lost 4 bases to trimming and J lost 1 base; unmatched junction nucleotides: 13. Germline V gene sequence: CDR1 SGHTA, CDR2 FQGNSA. The CDR3 is made up of 17 amino acids.

The chain has TRBV7-9 and TRBJ1-5; TRBD1 might be the D (5 bases). Germline V lookup: CDR1 SEHNR, CDR2 FQNEAQ (reference sequence). The CDR3 has 15 amino acids. V was shortened by 6 bases and J by 7 bases, with 19 bases between the two germline ends. In DNA form, the CDR3 reads TGTGCCAGCAGTGAGTCAGGGTTAAGGGGACAGCCCCAGCATTTT. Amino acid sequence: CASSESGLRGQPQHF.

This clone is a singleton in its sample. V usage is TRBV11-3 and J usage is TRBJ2-1, with 12 bases that match TRBD2. CDR1 is SGHNT and CDR2 is YENEEA in the germline V gene. This CDR3 contains 16 residues. V was pared by 1 base and J by 7 bases, with 5 bases of the junction left unmatched. The CDR3 region is CASSLAQTSGRNEQFF. The DNA for the CDR3 is TGTGCCAGCAGCTTAGCTCAGACTAGCGGGAGAAATGAGCAGTTCTTC. The whole variable domain, filled in from reference TRBV11-3 and TRBJ2-1, reads EAGVVQSPRYKIIEKKQPVAFWCNPISGHNTLYWYLQNLGQGPELLIRYENEEAVDDSQLPKDRFSAERLKGVDSTLKIQPAELGDSAVYLCASSLAQTSGRNEQFFGPGTRLTVL.

In its sample, this clone was seen once. The chain joins TRBV6-5 to TRBJ2-7; TRBD2 matches at 13 bases. V shed 4 bases, J shed 1 base, and the junction held 4 bases outside the gene matches. Germline CDR1 is MNHEY and CDR2 is SVGAGI. This CDR3 has 16 amino acids. The chain's CDR3 is CASSSETSGRSYEQYF. Written as DNA, the CDR3 is TGTGCCAGCAGTTCGGAGACTAGCGGGAGGTCCTACGAGCAGTACTTC.